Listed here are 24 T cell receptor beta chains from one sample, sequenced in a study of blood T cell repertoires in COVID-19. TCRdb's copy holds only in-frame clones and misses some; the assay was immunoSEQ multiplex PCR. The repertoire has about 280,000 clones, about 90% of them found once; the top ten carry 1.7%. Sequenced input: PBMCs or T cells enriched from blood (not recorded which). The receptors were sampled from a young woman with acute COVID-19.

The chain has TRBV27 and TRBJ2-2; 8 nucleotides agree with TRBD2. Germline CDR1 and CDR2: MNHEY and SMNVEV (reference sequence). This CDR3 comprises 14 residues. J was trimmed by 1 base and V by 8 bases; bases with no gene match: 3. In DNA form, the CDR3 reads TGTGCCAGCGAAACTAGCGGGAACACCGGGGAGCTGTTTTTT. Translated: CASETSGNTGELFF.

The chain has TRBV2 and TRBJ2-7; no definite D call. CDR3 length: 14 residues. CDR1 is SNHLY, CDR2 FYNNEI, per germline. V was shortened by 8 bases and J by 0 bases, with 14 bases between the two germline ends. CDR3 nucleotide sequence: TGTGCCAGCGGAAGACACGACCCCTCCTACGAGCAGTACTTC. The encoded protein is CASGRHDPSYEQYF.

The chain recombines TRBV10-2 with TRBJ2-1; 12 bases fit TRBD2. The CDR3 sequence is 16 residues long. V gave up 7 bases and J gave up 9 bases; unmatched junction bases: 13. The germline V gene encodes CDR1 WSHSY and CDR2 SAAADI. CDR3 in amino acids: CASKGRRLAGVGEQFF. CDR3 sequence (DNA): TGCGCCAGCAAGGGCCGAAGACTAGCGGGAGTTGGTGAGCAGTTCTTC.

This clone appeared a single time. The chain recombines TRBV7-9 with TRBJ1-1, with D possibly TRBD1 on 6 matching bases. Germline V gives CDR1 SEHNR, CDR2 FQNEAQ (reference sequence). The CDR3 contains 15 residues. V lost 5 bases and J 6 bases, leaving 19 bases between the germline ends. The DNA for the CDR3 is TGTGCCAGCAGCCCCACCCCAGGGGAGCGCGCTGAAGCTTTCTTT. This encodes CASSPTPGERAEAFF. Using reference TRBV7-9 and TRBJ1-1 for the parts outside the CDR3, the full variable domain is DTGVSQNPRHKITKRGQNVTFRCDPISEHNRLYWYRQTLGQGPEFLTYFQNEAQLEKSRLLSDRFSAERPKGSFSTLEIQRTEQGDSAMYLCASSPTPGERAEAFFGQGTRLTVV.

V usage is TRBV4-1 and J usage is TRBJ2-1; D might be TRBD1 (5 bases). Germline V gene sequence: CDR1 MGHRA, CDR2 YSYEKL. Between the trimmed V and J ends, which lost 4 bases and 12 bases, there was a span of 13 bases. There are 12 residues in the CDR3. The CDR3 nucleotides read TGCGCCAGCAGCCTAATTACAGGTCGGCAGTTCTTC. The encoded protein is CASSLITGRQFF.

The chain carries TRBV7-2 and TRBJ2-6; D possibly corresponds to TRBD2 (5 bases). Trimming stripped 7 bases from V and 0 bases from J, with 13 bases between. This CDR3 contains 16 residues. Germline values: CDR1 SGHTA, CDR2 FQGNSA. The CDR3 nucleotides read TGTGCCAGCAAACCATGGACTGTCTCTGGGGCCAACGTCCTGACTTTC. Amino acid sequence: CASKPWTVSGANVLTF.

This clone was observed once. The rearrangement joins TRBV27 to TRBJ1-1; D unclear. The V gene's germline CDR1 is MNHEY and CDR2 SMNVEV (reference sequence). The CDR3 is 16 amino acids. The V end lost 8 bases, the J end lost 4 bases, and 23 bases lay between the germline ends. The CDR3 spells CASGPPAPLKSTEAFF. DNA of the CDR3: TGTGCCAGCGGGCCCCCGGCTCCCCTTAAGAGCACTGAAGCTTTCTTT.

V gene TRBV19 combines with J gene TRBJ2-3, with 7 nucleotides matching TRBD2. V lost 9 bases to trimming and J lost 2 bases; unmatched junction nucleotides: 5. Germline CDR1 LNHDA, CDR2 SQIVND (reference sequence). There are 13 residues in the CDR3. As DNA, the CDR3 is TGTGCCAGCAAGCTAGCGGACACAGATACGCAGTATTTT. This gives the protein CASKLADTDTQYF.

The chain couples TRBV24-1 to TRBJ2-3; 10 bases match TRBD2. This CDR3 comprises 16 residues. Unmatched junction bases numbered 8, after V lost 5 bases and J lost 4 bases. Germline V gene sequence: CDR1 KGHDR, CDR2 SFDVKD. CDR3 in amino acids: CATSAPLAGVADTQYF. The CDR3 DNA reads TGTGCCACCAGTGCCCCGCTAGCGGGAGTGGCAGATACGCAGTATTTT.

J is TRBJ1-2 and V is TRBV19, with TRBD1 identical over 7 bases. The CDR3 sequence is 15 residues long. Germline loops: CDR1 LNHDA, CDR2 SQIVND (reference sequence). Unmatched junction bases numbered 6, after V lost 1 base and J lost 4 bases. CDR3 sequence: CASSIGRQGFYGYTF. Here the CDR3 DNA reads TGTGCCAGTAGTATAGGTCGACAGGGCTTCTATGGCTACACCTTC.

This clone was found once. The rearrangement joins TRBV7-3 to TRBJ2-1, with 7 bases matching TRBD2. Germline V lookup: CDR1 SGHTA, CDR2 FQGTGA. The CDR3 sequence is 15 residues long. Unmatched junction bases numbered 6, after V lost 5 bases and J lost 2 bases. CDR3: CASSRRLAAYNEQFF. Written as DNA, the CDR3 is TGTGCCAGCAGCCGGAGACTAGCCGCCTACAATGAGCAGTTCTTC. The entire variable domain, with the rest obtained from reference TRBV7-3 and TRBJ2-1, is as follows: GAGVSQTPSNKVTEKGKYVELRCDPISGHTALYWYRQSLGQGPEFLIYFQGTGAADDSGLPNDRFFAVRPEGSVSTLKIQRTERGDSAVYLCASSRRLAAYNEQFFGPGTRLTVL.

As DNA, the CDR3 is TGTGCCAGTAGTTCTCGGGAGGCCAATGAGCAGTACTTC. Encoded protein: CASSSREANEQYF. The chain uses TRBV19 and TRBJ2-7, with 7 bases matching TRBD2. The ends lost 5 bases at V and 7 bases at J; junction bases unmatched: 8. CDR3 size: 13 residues. Germline V gene sequence: CDR1 LNHDA, CDR2 SQIVND (reference sequence).

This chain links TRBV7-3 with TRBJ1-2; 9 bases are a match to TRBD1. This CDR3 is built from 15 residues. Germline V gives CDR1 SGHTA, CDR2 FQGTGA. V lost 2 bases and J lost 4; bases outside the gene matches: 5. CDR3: CASSLSGTGTYGYTF. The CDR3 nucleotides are TGTGCCAGCAGCTTATCGGGGACAGGGACCTATGGCTACACCTTC.

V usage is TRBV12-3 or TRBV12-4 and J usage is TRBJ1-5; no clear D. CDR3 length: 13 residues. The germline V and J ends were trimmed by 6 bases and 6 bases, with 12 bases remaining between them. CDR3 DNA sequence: TGTGCCAGCAGAGGAGTCCGTTCTCAGCCCCAGCATTTT. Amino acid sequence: CASRGVRSQPQHF.

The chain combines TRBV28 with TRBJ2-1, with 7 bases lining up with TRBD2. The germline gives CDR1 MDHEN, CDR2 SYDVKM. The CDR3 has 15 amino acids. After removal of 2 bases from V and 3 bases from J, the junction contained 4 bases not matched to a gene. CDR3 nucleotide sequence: TGTGCCAGCAGTTTACGGCCTAGCGGCTACAATGAGCAGTTCTTC. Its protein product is CASSLRPSGYNEQFF.

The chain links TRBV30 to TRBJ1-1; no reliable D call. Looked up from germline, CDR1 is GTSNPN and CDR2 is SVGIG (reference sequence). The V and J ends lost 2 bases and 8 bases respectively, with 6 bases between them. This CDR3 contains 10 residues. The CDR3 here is CAWSPPEAFF. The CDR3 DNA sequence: TGTGCCTGGAGTCCCCCAGAAGCTTTCTTT.

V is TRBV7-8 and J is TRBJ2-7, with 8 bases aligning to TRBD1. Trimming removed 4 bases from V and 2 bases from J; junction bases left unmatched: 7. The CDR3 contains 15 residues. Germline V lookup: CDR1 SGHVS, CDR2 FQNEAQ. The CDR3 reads CASSSTRDRPYEQYF. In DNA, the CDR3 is TGTGCCAGCAGCTCGACACGGGACAGGCCCTACGAGCAGTACTTC.

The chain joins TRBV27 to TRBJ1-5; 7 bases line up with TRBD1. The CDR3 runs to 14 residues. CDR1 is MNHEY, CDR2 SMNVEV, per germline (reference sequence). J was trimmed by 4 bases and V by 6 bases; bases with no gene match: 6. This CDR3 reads CASRTRDSNQPQHF. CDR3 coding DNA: TGTGCCAGCAGGACCCGGGACAGTAATCAGCCCCAGCATTTT.

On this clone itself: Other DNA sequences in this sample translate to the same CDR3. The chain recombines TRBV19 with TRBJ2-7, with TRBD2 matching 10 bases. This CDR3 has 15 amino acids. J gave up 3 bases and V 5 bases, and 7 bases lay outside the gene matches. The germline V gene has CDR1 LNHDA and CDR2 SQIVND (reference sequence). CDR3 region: CASSLGLADFYEQYF. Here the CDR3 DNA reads TGTGCCAGTAGTCTTGGACTAGCGGATTTCTACGAGCAGTACTTC. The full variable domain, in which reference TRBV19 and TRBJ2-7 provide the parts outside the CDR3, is DGGITQSPKYLFRKEGQNVTLSCEQNLNHDAMYWYRQDPGQGLRLIYYSQIVNDFQKGDIAEGYSVSREKKESFPLTVTSAQKNPTAFYLCASSLGLADFYEQYFGPGTRLTVT.

CDR3 residues: CASSMWQGGVTDTQYF. CDR3 nucleotides: TGTGCCAGTAGTATGTGGCAGGGGGGAGTCACAGATACGCAGTATTTT. J is TRBJ2-3 and V is TRBV19, with D maybe TRBD1 (7 bases). Trimming left V 3 bases short and J 2 bases short, with 15 bases between. The CDR3 extends over 16 amino acids. Germline assignment: CDR1 LNHDA and CDR2 SQIVND (reference sequence).

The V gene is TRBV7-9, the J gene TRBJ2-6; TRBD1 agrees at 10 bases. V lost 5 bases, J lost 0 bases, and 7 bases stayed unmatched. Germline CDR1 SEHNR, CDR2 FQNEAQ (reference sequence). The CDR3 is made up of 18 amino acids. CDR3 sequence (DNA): TGTGCCAGCAGCGCTAGGGACAGGGGCATCTCTGGGGCCAACGTCCTGACTTTC. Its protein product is CASSARDRGISGANVLTF.

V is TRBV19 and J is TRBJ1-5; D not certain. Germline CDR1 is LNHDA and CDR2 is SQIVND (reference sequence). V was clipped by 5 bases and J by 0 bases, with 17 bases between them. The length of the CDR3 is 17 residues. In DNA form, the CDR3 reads TGTGCCAGTAGTCTACTCTCCGACATTTATAGCAATCAGCCCCAGCATTTT. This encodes CASSLLSDIYSNQPQHF.

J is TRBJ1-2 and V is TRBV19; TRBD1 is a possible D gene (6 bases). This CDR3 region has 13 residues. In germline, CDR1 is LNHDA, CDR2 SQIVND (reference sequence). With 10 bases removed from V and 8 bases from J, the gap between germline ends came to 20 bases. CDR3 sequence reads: CANGQGGPKGYTF. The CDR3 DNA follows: TGTGCCAATGGGCAAGGGGGTCCGAAAGGCTACACCTTC.

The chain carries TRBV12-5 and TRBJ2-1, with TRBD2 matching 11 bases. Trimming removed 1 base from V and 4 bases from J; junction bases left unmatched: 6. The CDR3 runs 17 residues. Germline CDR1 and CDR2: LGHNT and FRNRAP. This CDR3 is CASGLERLAGTYNEQFF. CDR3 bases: TGTGCTAGTGGTTTGGAAAGACTAGCGGGAACTTACAATGAGCAGTTCTTC.